The 9 T cell receptor beta chains listed next were all sequenced from one sample in a study of shared clonotypes between healthy human individuals. The table came from immunoSEQ multiplex PCR; TCRdb's copy has only in-frame clones and leaves some out. The profile shows approximately 2.4 million clones, 95% of them singletons. Sequencing input: naive CD4+ T cells sorted from blood. Subset: CD45RA+ positively selected. The receptors stem from a man younger than 30 in good health.

This sequence joins TRBV5-4 and TRBJ2-3; TRBD2 agrees at 9 bases. The CDR3 is 14 amino acids. CDR1 is SGHNT and CDR2 is YYREEE in the germline V gene (reference sequence). The V segment lost 5 bases and the J segment 1 base; nucleotides outside the gene matches: 2. The CDR3 reads CASRIAGGTDTQYF. CDR3 DNA sequence: TGTGCCAGCAGGATAGCGGGGGGCACAGATACGCAGTATTTT.

As concerns this clone: Other DNA variants within this sample encode the same CDR3. This chain's CDR3 is CASSSGTDYNEQFF. The CDR3 DNA is TGCGCCAGCAGCTCCGGGACAGACTACAATGAGCAGTTCTTC. The rearrangement links TRBV5-1 to TRBJ2-1, with TRBD1 identical over 7 bases. The CDR3 covers 14 residues. V trimming: 3 bases; J trimming: 3 bases; junction bases outside the gene matches: 3. Per the germline V gene, CDR1 is SGHRS and CDR2 is YFSETQ.

This sequence joins TRBV20-1 and TRBJ2-1; D not certain. This CDR3 comprises 11 residues. The V gene lost 6 bases and the J gene lost 7 bases, with 10 bases spanning the gap. Germline V gives CDR1 DFQATT, CDR2 SNEGSKA (reference sequence). In nucleotides, the CDR3 is TGCAGTGCCACCCCTGTTAATGAGCAGTTCTTC. Translating gives CSATPVNEQFF.

The chain uses TRBV6-6 and TRBJ2-7; D assignment may be TRBD1 or TRBD2 (5 bases each). Germline V lookup: CDR1 MNHNY, CDR2 SVGAGI (reference sequence). The V gene lost 4 bases and the J gene lost 0 bases, with 10 bases spanning the gap. The CDR3 is 14 residues long. The CDR3 DNA follows: TGTGCCAGCAGTTGGGACCCGAGCTCCTACGAGCAGTACTTC. This codes for CASSWDPSSYEQYF.

This chain connects TRBV2 to TRBJ1-1; 7 bases match TRBD1. V was pared by 0 bases and J by 10 bases, with 8 bases of the junction left unmatched. Germline values: CDR1 SNHLY, CDR2 FYNNEI. The CDR3 loop spans 14 amino acids. CDR3 region: CASSEASSAGGAFF. Here the CDR3 DNA reads TGTGCCAGCAGTGAAGCAAGCAGTGCAGGGGGAGCTTTCTTT.

The CDR3 DNA sequence: TGCGCCAGCAGCTTGGCCTCGGGCAGGGAAAGCTATGGCTACACCTTC. It codes for CASSLASGRESYGYTF. The chain couples TRBV5-1 to TRBJ1-2; D might be TRBD1 (5 bases). Germline V gives CDR1 SGHRS, CDR2 YFSETQ. V was pared by 0 bases and J by 4 bases, with 16 bases between. The CDR3 runs 16 residues.

The chain links TRBV7-6 to TRBJ2-3; TRBD1 aligns across 7 bases. The CDR3 loop spans 18 amino acids. Germline V gene lookup returns CDR1 SGHVS and CDR2 FNYEAQ. Losses at the gene ends were 2 bases for V and 4 bases for J; bases not matched to a gene: 15. CDR3 sequence: CASSLLGGPRTRPDTQYF. The CDR3 DNA sequence: TGTGCCAGCAGCTTATTAGGGGGCCCCAGGACGCGCCCAGATACGCAGTATTTT. The full variable domain, rest sourced from reference TRBV7-6 and TRBJ2-3, is GAGVSQSPRYKVTKRGQDVALRCDPISGHVSLYWYRQALGQGPEFLTYFNYEAQQDKSGLPNDRFSAERPEGSISTLTIQRTEQRDSAMYRCASSLLGGPRTRPDTQYFGPGTRLTVL.

The chain couples TRBV5-1 to TRBJ2-7, with a weak D call TRBD1 (6 bases). Trimming took off 0 bases at V and 4 bases at J, with 17 bases between the two ends. Per the germline V gene, CDR1 is SGHRS and CDR2 is YFSETQ. The CDR3 covers 16 residues. CDR3 in DNA: TGCGCCAGCAGCTTGGCGGCAGGGGTTGGAGTATACGAGCAGTACTTC. It codes for CASSLAAGVGVYEQYF.

The CDR3 sequence is CASSHTIQGNTEAFF. CDR3 DNA sequence: TGTGCCAGCAGCCATACTATTCAGGGAAACACTGAAGCTTTCTTT. The V gene is TRBV5-4, the J gene TRBJ1-1, with D maybe TRBD1 (5 bases). Germline V gives CDR1 SGHNT, CDR2 YYREEE (reference sequence). The V and J ends lost 4 bases and 2 bases respectively, with 15 bases between them. This CDR3 has 15 amino acids.